This T cell receptor (beta chain) was sequenced in a study of T cells after yellow fever vaccination. By 5'RACE template switching, TCR cDNA was produced, with a universal primer site and UMIs added in the process. TCRdb recomputed calls from the 5' RACE reads with MiXCR, one row per CDR3 protein. The sample lists more than 300,000 distinct CDR3 sequences, about 4.5% occurring once. This clonotype was counted a few times. Germline and junction disagree at one end, which may indicate a read error. The sequenced sample was PBMCs, obtained 15 days after the yellow fever booster vaccination. The clonotype was recovered from a man aged 18 to 29 who received the YFV17D yellow fever vaccine.

CDR3 nucleotide sequence: TGCGCCAGCAGCCAAGAACACCGGGCCCCCCCAAACTTC. This encodes CASSQEHRAPPNF. The chain uses TRBV4-3 and TRBJ2-7; D is undetermined. The CDR3 runs 13 residues. Per the germline V gene, CDR1 is LGHNA and CDR2 is YSLEER.